What follows are 21 T cell receptor beta chains derived from one specimen sequenced in a study of glioma-infiltrating T cells. Using RNA template, CDR3s of TCR alpha and beta were amplified with iRepertoire arm-PCR. TCRdb reprocessed the multiplex PCR reads via MiXCR and lists one record per CDR3 protein. The repertoire holds approximately 400,000 distinct CDR3 sequences, with roughly 41% as singletons. Input material: glioma tissue, nonneoplastic brain tissue, or PBMCs (not recorded which). All receptors derive from a human donor with low-grade glioma or glioblastoma, undergoing nonglioma brain surgery, or in good health (not recorded which).

This chain connects TRBV4-3 to TRBJ1-4, with D possibly TRBD1 on 6 matching bases. From germline, CDR1 is LGHNA and CDR2 YSLEER. The germline V and J ends were trimmed by 0 bases and 7 bases, with 18 bases remaining between them. The CDR3 contains 17 residues. The CDR3 loop is CASSQELGAVSIEKLFF. DNA of the CDR3: TGCGCCAGCAGCCAAGAGTTGGGGGCAGTTAGCATTGAAAAACTGTTTTTT.

In its sample, this clonotype was seen a few times. Being one base from a much bigger clone, this may be a read error. The V and J genes are TRBV6-2 or TRBV6-3 and TRBJ1-6; possible D gene TRBD1, 5 bases. The CDR3 covers 14 residues. Looked up from germline, CDR1 is MNHEY and CDR2 is SVGEGT. CDR3 region: CASSSQALNSTLHF. The CDR3 nucleotides read TGTGCCAGCAGTTCACAGGCTCTCAATTCAACCCTCCACTTT.

This clonotype was counted between two and nine times. This chain links TRBV7-2 with TRBJ2-3; D is undetermined. This CDR3 has 14 amino acids. Germline CDR1 and CDR2: SGHTA and FQGNSA. The germline V and J ends were trimmed by 6 bases and 0 bases, with 10 bases remaining between them. CDR3 amino acids: CASSPTLSTDTQYF. CDR3 nucleotides: TGTGCCAGCAGTCCCACCTTGAGCACAGATACGCAGTATTTT.

This chain connects TRBV7-3 to TRBJ2-1, with 9 bases fitting TRBD2. Germline-derived CDR1 and CDR2 are SGHTA and FQGTGA. The CDR3 loop spans 18 amino acids. The ends lost 5 bases at V and 3 bases at J; junction bases unmatched: 14. The CDR3 loop reads CASSPQGLASNYYNEQFF. The CDR3 DNA is TGTGCCAGCAGCCCCCAGGGACTAGCCAGTAATTACTACAATGAGCAGTTCTTC.

On this clonotype: This clone may be a read error of a much larger clone one base away. The chain recombines TRBV12-3 or TRBV12-4 with TRBJ2-1; the match to TRBD2 covers 11 bases. V gave up 1 base and J gave up 6 bases; unmatched junction bases: 2. The CDR3 contains 15 residues. For the CDR3, the DNA is TGTGCCAGCAGTTTAGTAGCGGGAGGGCCCAATGAGCAGTTCTTC. Amino acid sequence: CASSLVAGGPNEQFF.

This clonotype appeared a few times. The chain has TRBV20-1 and TRBJ1-1; D possibly corresponds to TRBD1 (5 bases). CDR1 DFQATT and CDR2 SNEGSKA come from the germline V gene (reference sequence). Trimming left V 6 bases short and J 1 base short, with 15 bases between. CDR3 length equals 14 residues. The CDR3 DNA sequence: TGCAGTGCCCGAGTCGGGACCTCGAACACTGAAGCTTTCTTT. It is translated as CSARVGTSNTEAFF.

This clonotype was detected once. A much larger clone differs by one base, so this may be a read error. This CDR3 fails to terminate in the conserved phenylalanine or tryptophan, so it likely reflects a read error. This rearrangement joins TRBV28 to TRBJ2-1; 11 positions match TRBD2. Germline CDR1 reads MDHEN; CDR2 reads SYDVKM. The CDR3 covers 16 residues. After removal of 1 base from V and 2 bases from J, the junction contained 1 base not matched to a gene. In nucleotides, the CDR3 is TGTGCCAGCAGTTTATATAGCGGGAGGGCCTACAATGAGCAGTTCCTC. Residues: CASSLYSGRAYNEQFL.

The chain carries TRBV5-4 and TRBJ2-7; D is undetermined. Germline V gives CDR1 SGHNT, CDR2 YYREEE (reference sequence). V was cut by 0 bases and J by 6 bases, with 7 bases left in between. The length of the CDR3 is 12 residues. In DNA, the CDR3 is TGTGCCAGCAGCTTGGATGAGCGCGAGCAGTACTTC. Its translation is CASSLDEREQYF.

V is TRBV29-1 and J is TRBJ1-2, with D maybe TRBD1 (5 bases). The CDR3 has 13 residues. CDR1 and CDR2 from the germline V gene are SQVTM and ANQGSEA. V dropped 7 bases and J dropped 4 bases, with 16 bases sitting between them. For the CDR3, the DNA is TGCAGCGCCGTCGGGGGAGAGGGCTATGGCTACACCTTC. Translation: CSAVGGEGYGYTF.

This clonotype was counted many times. This chain connects TRBV6-2 or TRBV6-3 to TRBJ2-1, with D hard to call. The V and J ends lost 4 bases and 3 bases respectively, with 4 bases between them. The CDR3 loop spans 12 amino acids. CDR1 MNHEY and CDR2 SVGEGT come from the germline V gene. The CDR3 here is CASSFVYNEQFF. The CDR3 nucleotides are TGTGCCAGCAGTTTCGTCTACAATGAGCAGTTCTTC.

This clonotype was detected many times. The V call is TRBV28, the J call TRBJ1-2; 8 bases are shared with TRBD1. Looked up from germline, CDR1 is MDHEN and CDR2 is SYDVKM. The V and J ends lost 7 bases and 7 bases, in that order; junction bases with no gene match: 8. CDR3 size: 13 residues. The CDR3 bases are TGTGCCAGCAAGGCAGGGGGCAAGAGTGGCTACACCTTC. Amino acid sequence: CASKAGGKSGYTF.

V is TRBV10-3 and J is TRBJ2-5; unclear D gene. V was cut by 10 bases and J by 3 bases, with 15 bases left in between. CDR3 size: 13 residues. Germline CDR1 and CDR2: ENHRY and SYGVKD. CDR3 DNA sequence: TGTGCCACCACTCCGTGGCCAGAAGAGACCCAGTACTTC. The encoded protein is CATTPWPEETQYF.

As to this clonotype: An end of the junction differs from the germline gene, which may be a read error. The V and J genes are TRBV2 and TRBJ2-1; D might be TRBD2 (5 bases). From germline, CDR1 is SNHLY and CDR2 FYNNEI. CDR3 length: 14 residues. The CDR3 DNA sequence: TGCGCCAGCATGGCCGGTAGCGACTCCTATGAGCAGTTCTTC. As protein: CASMAGSDSYEQFF.

A remark on this clonotype: A much bigger clone sits one base away, suggesting this may be a read error. The chain carries TRBV20-1 and TRBJ1-2; 7 bases fit TRBD1. CDR3 size: 14 residues. Germline-derived CDR1 and CDR2 are DFQATT and SNEGSKA (reference sequence). The CDR3 reads CSATDRVTNYGCTF. CDR3 sequence (DNA): TGCAGTGCTACCGACAGGGTAACTAACTATGGCTGCACCTTC.

This clonotype was recorded many times. V is TRBV20-1 and J is TRBJ2-7; D may be TRBD2 (6 bases). CDR3 size: 14 residues. The germline gives CDR1 DFQATT, CDR2 SNEGSKA (reference sequence). V shed 1 base and J shed 2 bases, with 12 bases lying between them. The CDR3 loop is CSARVFLAPYEQYF. The CDR3 coding sequence is TGCAGTGCTAGAGTCTTTCTAGCGCCCTACGAGCAGTACTTC.

The DNA for the CDR3 is TGCAGTGCTAGAGTGGGCGGGACTCAATTGAGCTACGAGCAGTACTTC. It yields the protein CSARVGGTQLSYEQYF. This chain links TRBV20-1 with TRBJ2-7; D perhaps matches TRBD2 (6 bases). CDR1 is DFQATT and CDR2 is SNEGSKA in the germline V gene (reference sequence). The CDR3 is made up of 16 amino acids. V lost 1 base to trimming and J lost 3 bases, with 19 bases between them.

This chain uses TRBV19 with TRBJ1-4; 7 positions agree with TRBD1. J lost 3 bases, V lost 6 bases, and 4 bases had no gene match. This CDR3 is 14 amino acids long. CDR1 is LNHDA, CDR2 SQIVND, per germline (reference sequence). CDR3 in DNA: TGTGCCAGTAGCACGGACAGGCCTAATGAAAAACTGTTTTTT. It yields the protein CASSTDRPNEKLFF.

The V and J genes are TRBV28 and TRBJ2-7; D is ambiguous. This CDR3 is 17 amino acids long. Trimming took off 3 bases at V and 1 base at J, with 19 bases between the two ends. CDR1 is MDHEN and CDR2 is SYDVKM in the germline V gene. CDR3 coding DNA: TGTGCCAGCAGTTTCCAAGGTCCGAATGATGTGTCCTACGAGCAGTACTTC. Translation gives CASSFQGPNDVSYEQYF.

This clonotype was recorded only once. The V gene is TRBV5-1, the J gene TRBJ2-7, with 9 bases matching TRBD1. This CDR3 region has 15 residues. The ends lost 5 bases at V and 0 bases at J; junction bases unmatched: 6. Germline V lookup: CDR1 SGHRS, CDR2 YFSETQ. The CDR3 is CASRSGQGFSYEQYF. The CDR3 DNA reads TGCGCCAGCAGGTCGGGACAGGGATTCTCCTACGAGCAGTACTTC.

Turning to this clonotype: Since a much larger clone is just one base distant, this may be a read error. This chain links TRBV15 with TRBJ2-5; 9 bases are a match to TRBD2. Germline V gene sequence: CDR1 LNHNV, CDR2 YYDKDF (reference sequence). This CDR3 comprises 16 residues. CDR3 in DNA: TGTGCCACCAGCAGGTTAGCGGGAGTACCCCAAGAGACCCTGTACTTC. Translated: CATSRLAGVPQETLYF.

This chain links TRBV7-2 with TRBJ2-7; TRBD2 agrees at 9 bases. Germline V gene data show CDR1 as SGHTA and CDR2 as FQGNSA. The CDR3 is 15 amino acids. Trimming removed 4 bases from V and 2 bases from J; junction bases left unmatched: 6. CDR3 in DNA: TGTGCCAGCAGCTCACTAGCGGGCCGCACCTACGAGCAGTACTTC. This sequence encodes CASSSLAGRTYEQYF.